One sample yielded the 9 T cell receptor beta chains listed below, sequenced in a study of OX40 agonist ivuxolimab in advanced cancers. The method was immunoSEQ multiplex PCR; TCRdb's version includes in-frame clones alone and lacks a portion of them. The sample contains 35,000 to 45,000 clones, 65% to 80% of which appear only once. The sequenced sample was CD4+ or CD8+ T cells sorted from blood, obtained in a trial of the OX40 agonist ivuxolimab. The receptor set was obtained from an adult with an advanced solid tumor such as melanoma, head and neck, liver or kidney cancer.

The V gene is TRBV6-1, the J gene TRBJ2-1; TRBD1 aligns across 10 bases. J gave up 5 bases and V 1 base, and 8 bases lay outside the gene matches. Germline V gene data show CDR1 as MNHNS and CDR2 as SASEGT. This CDR3 has 17 amino acids. The CDR3 here is CASSEEALGQGDNEQFF. CDR3 nucleotides: TGTGCCAGCAGTGAAGAGGCCCTCGGACAGGGGGACAATGAGCAGTTCTTC.

This chain joins TRBV5-8 and TRBJ1-4; D perhaps matches TRBD1 (6 bases). In germline, CDR1 is SGHTS, CDR2 YDEGEE. The CDR3 sequence is 15 residues long. Trimming took off 5 bases at V and 8 bases at J, with 19 bases between the two ends. The CDR3: CASSFPTGSREKLFF. DNA of the CDR3: TGTGCCAGCAGTTTTCCGACAGGCAGCCGGGAAAAACTGTTTTTT.

This chain joins TRBV27 and TRBJ2-7; D not resolved. V lost 7 bases and J lost 5, with 18 bases in between. Looked up from germline, CDR1 is MNHEY and CDR2 is SMNVEV (reference sequence). CDR3 length: 14 amino acids. The CDR3 here is CASNPTGAFHEQYF. The CDR3 DNA reads as TGTGCCAGCAACCCGACGGGTGCATTCCACGAGCAGTACTTC.

The CDR3 DNA is TGTGCCAGCAGTCGGGACAGGCGGACCCAGTACTTC. Protein sequence: CASSRDRRTQYF. The chain is built from TRBV27 and TRBJ2-5, with 8 positions matching TRBD1. CDR1 and CDR2 (germline): MNHEY, SMNVEV (reference sequence). The junction had 3 bases not matched to a gene; V was cut back by 5 bases and J by 7 bases. This CDR3 comprises 12 residues.

This clone was seen more than once but under ten times. The chain employs TRBV6-6 and TRBJ2-3; no firm D call. Trimming removed 5 bases at V and 2 bases at J, with 14 bases between. Looked up from germline, CDR1 is MNHNY and CDR2 is SVGAGI (reference sequence). The CDR3 consists of 15 residues. The DNA of the CDR3 is TGTGCCAGCAGTCTGACGGGCGGCAACACAGATACGCAGTATTTT. Residues: CASSLTGGNTDTQYF.

The chain is built from TRBV28 and TRBJ2-1; no firm D call. Trimming removed 5 bases from V and 4 bases from J, with 3 bases in between. The CDR3 extends over 11 amino acids. The germline gives CDR1 MDHEN, CDR2 SYDVKM. CDR3 region: CASSPYNEQFF. CDR3 sequence (DNA): TGTGCCAGCAGTCCTTACAATGAGCAGTTCTTC.

The CDR3 DNA reads as TGCGCCAGCAGACCCCCCGGAGTTGGGCTAGGCACAGATACGCAGTATTTT. Translation gives CASRPPGVGLGTDTQYF. This rearrangement joins TRBV5-1 to TRBJ2-3; no firm D call. CDR1 and CDR2 from the germline V gene are SGHRS and YFSETQ. CDR3 length: 17 residues. The ends were cut back, 5 bases at V and 1 base at J, with 20 bases in the middle.

V is TRBV27 and J is TRBJ2-1, with 7 bases lining up with TRBD2. V lost 0 bases, J lost 0 bases, and 5 bases stayed unmatched. This CDR3 comprises 17 residues. Germline CDR1 reads MNHEY; CDR2 reads SMNVEV (reference sequence). CDR3 nucleotide sequence: TGTGCCAGCAGTTTATCGATCCAGCGGGGCTCCTACAATGAGCAGTTCTTC. Translation gives CASSLSIQRGSYNEQFF.

The V gene is TRBV7-3, the J gene TRBJ2-1, with 11 bases identical to TRBD2. The CDR3 covers 17 residues. Germline CDR1 reads SGHTA; CDR2 reads FQGTGA. V lost 4 bases and J lost 4; bases outside the gene matches: 9. The CDR3 loop is CASSSGLAGGLYNEQFF. For the CDR3, the DNA is TGTGCCAGCAGCTCCGGCCTAGCGGGGGGTTTATACAATGAGCAGTTCTTC.